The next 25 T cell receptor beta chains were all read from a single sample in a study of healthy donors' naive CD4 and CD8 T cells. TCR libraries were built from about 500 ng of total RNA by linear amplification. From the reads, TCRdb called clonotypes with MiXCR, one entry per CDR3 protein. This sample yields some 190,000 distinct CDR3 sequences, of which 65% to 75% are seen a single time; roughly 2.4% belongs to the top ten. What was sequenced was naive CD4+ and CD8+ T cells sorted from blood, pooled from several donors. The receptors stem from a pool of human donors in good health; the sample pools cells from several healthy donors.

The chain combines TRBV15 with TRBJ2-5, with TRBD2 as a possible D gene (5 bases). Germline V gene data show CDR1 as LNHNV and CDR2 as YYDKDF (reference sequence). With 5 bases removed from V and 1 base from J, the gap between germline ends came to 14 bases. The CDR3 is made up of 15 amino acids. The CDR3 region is CATSGSVSAQETQYF. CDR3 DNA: TGTGCCACCAGCGGGTCTGTTAGCGCCCAAGAGACCCAGTACTTC.

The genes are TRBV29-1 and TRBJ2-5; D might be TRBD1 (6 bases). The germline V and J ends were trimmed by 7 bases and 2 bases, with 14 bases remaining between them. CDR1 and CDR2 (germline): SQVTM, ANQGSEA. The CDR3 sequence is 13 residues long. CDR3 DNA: TGCAGCGGATCCGGGACAAGACAAGAGACCCAGTACTTC. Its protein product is CSGSGTRQETQYF. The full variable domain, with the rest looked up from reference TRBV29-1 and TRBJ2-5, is SAVISQKPSRDICQRGTSLTIQCQVDSQVTMMFWYRQQPGQSLTLIATANQGSEATYESGFVIDKFPISRPNLTFSTLTVSNMSPEDSSIYLCSGSGTRQETQYFGPGTRLLVL.

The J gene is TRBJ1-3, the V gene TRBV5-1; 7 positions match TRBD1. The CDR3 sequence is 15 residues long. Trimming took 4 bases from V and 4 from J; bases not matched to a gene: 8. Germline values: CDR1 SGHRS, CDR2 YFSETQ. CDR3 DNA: TGCGCCAGCAGCCGCACTACAGGGGTCGGAAACACCATATATTTT. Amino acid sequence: CASSRTTGVGNTIYF.

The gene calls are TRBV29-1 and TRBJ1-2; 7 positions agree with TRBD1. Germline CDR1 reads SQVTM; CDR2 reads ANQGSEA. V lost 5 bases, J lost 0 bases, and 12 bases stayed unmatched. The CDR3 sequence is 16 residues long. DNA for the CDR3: TGCAGCGTTTTGGGACAGACTCCAGAGGCTAACTATGGCTACACCTTC. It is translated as CSVLGQTPEANYGYTF.

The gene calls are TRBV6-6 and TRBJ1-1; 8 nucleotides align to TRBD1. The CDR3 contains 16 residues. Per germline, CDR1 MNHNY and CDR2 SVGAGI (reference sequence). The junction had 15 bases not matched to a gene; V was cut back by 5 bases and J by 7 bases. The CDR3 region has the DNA TGTGCCAGCAGTCCCGGATGGACAGGGAGTTCCAGTGAAGCTTTCTTT. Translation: CASSPGWTGSSSEAFF.

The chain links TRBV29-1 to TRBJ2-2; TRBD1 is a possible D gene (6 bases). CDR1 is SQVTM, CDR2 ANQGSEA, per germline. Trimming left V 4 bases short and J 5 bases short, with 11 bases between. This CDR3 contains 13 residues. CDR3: CSVGPQGTGELFF. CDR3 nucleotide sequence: TGCAGCGTTGGACCTCAGGGGACCGGGGAGCTGTTTTTT.

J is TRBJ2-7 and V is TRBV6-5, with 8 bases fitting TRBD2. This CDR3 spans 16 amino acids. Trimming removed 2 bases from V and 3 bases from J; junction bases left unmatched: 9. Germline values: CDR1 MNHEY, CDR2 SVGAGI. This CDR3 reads CASSYRPAGVGYEQYF. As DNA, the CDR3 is TGTGCCAGCAGTTACCGGCCAGCGGGAGTAGGCTACGAGCAGTACTTC.

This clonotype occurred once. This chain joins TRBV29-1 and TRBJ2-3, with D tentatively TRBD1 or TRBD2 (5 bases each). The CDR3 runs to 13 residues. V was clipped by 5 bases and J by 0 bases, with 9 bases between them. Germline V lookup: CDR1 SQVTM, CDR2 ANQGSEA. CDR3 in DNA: TGCAGCGTTACCGGGACGAGCACAGATACGCAGTATTTT. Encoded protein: CSVTGTSTDTQYF.

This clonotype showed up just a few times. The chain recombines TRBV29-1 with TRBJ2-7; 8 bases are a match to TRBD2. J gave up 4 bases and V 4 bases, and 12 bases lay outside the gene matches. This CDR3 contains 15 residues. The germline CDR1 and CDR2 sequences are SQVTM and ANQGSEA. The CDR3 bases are TGCAGCGTTGGAGAGTTGGCGGGGGGCGGATACGAGCAGTACTTC. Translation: CSVGELAGGGYEQYF.

The CDR3, as DNA: TGTGCCACCAGATCAGGGAACACCGGGGAGCTGTTTTTT. This translates into CATRSGNTGELFF. The chain employs TRBV24-1 and TRBJ2-2; D is unresolved. The V end was cut by 7 bases, the J end by 1 base, with 6 bases between. The CDR3 extends over 13 amino acids. The germline CDR1 and CDR2 sequences are KGHDR and SFDVKD.

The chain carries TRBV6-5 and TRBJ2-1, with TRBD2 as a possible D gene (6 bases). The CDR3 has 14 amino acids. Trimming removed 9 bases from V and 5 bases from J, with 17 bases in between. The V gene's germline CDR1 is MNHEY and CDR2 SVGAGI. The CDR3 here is CASSHWTTNNEQFF. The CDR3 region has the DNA TGTGCCAGTAGTCACTGGACTACGAACAATGAGCAGTTCTTC.

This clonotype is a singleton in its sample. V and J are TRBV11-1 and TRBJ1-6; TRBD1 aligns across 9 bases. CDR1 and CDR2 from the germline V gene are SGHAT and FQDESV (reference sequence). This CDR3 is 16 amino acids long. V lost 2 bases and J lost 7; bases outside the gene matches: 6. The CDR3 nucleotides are TGTGCCAGCAGCTTAAATGCACAGGGGGCGAATTCACCCCTCCACTTT. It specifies CASSLNAQGANSPLHF.

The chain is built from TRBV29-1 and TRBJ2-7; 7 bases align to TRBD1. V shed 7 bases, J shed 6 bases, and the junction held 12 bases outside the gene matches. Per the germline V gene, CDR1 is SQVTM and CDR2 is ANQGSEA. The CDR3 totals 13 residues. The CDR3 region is CSGVGQWDGEQYF. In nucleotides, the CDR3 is TGCAGCGGCGTGGGACAGTGGGATGGCGAGCAGTACTTC.

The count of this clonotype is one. CDR3 bases: TGTGCCAGCAGCTTCTCCCGGGAGGTATTTGAGCAGTTCTTC. It codes for CASSFSREVFEQFF. The chain uses TRBV27 and TRBJ2-1, with 7 bases aligning to TRBD2. J lost 9 bases, V lost 6 bases, and 11 bases had no gene match. This CDR3 spans 14 amino acids. Germline CDR1 MNHEY, CDR2 SMNVEV (reference sequence).

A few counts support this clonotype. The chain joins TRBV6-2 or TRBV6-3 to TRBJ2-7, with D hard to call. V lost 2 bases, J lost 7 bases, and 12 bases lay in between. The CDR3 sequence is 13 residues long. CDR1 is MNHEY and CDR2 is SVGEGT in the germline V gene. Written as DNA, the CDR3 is TGTGCCAGCAGTTACGCCTCTGTGGGGGAGCAGTACGTC. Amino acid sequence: CASSYASVGEQYV.

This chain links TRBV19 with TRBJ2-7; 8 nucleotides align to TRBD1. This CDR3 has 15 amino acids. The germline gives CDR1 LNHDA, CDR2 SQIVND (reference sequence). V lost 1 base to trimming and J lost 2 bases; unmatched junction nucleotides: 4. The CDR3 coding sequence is TGTGCCAGTAGTATAGCGACAGGGGCCCCCTACGAGCAGTACTTC. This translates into CASSIATGAPYEQYF. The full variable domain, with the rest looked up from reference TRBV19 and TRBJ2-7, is DGGITQSPKYLFRKEGQNVTLSCEQNLNHDAMYWYRQDPGQGLRLIYYSQIVNDFQKGDIAEGYSVSREKKESFPLTVTSAQKNPTAFYLCASSIATGAPYEQYFGPGTRLTVT.

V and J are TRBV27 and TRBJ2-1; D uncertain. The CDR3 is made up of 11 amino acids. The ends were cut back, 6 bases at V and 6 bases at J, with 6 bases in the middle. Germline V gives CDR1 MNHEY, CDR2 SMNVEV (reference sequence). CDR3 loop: CASRAINEQFF. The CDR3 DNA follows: TGTGCCAGCAGGGCTATCAATGAGCAGTTCTTC.

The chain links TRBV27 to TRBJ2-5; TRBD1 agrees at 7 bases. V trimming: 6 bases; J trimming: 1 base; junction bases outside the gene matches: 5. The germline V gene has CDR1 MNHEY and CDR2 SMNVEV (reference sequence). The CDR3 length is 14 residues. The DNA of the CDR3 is TGTGCCAGCAGCTGGGGACAGACCCAAGAGACCCAGTACTTC. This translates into CASSWGQTQETQYF.

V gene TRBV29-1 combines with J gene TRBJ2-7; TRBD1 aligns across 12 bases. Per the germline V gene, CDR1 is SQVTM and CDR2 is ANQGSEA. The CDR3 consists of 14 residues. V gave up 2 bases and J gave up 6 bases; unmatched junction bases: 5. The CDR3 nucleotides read TGCAGCGTTGAAAGCGGGACAGGGGGCGGCGAGCAGTACTTC. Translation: CSVESGTGGGEQYF.

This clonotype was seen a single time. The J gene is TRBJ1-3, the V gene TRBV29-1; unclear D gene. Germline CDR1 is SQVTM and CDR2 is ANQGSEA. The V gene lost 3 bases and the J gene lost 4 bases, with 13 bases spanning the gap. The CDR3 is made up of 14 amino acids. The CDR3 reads CSVDLGSMGNTIYF. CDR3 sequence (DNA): TGCAGCGTTGACCTAGGCAGTATGGGAAACACCATATATTTT. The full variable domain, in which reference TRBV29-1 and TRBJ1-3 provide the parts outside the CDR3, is SAVISQKPSRDICQRGTSLTIQCQVDSQVTMMFWYRQQPGQSLTLIATANQGSEATYESGFVIDKFPISRPNLTFSTLTVSNMSPEDSSIYLCSVDLGSMGNTIYFGEGSWLTVV.

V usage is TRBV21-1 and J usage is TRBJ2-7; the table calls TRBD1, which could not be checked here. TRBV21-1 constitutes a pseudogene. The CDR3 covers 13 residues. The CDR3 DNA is TGTGCCAGCAGCAAAACTCCCGGGTACGAGCAGTACTTC. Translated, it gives CASSKTPGYEQYF.

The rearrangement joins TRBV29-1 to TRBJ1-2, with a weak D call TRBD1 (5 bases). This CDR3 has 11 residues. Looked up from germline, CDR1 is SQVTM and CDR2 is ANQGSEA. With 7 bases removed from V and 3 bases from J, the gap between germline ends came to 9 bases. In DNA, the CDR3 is TGCAGCGGAAGGGGAGACTATGGCTACACCTTC. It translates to CSGRGDYGYTF.

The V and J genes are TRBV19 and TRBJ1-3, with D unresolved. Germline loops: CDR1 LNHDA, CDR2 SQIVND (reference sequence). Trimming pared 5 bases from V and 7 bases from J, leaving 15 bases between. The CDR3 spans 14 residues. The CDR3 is CASSPRGGSNTIYF. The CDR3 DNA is TGTGCCAGTAGTCCGCGTGGCGGGTCCAACACCATATATTTT.

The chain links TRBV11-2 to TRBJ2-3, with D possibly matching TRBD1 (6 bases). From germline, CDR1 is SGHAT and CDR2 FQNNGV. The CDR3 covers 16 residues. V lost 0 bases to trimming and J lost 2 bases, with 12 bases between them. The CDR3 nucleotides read TGTGCCAGCAGCTTAGAACCGGGACAACACACAGATACGCAGTATTTT. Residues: CASSLEPGQHTDTQYF.

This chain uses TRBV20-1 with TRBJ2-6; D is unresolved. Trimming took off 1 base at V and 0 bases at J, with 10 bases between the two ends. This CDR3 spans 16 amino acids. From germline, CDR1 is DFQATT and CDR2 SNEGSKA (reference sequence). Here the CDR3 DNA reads TGCAGTGCTAGAGTTTCCACTGACTCTGGGGCCAACGTCCTGACTTTC. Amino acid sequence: CSARVSTDSGANVLTF.